The clone carrying this TCR beta chain was counted a few times. Its antigen is unidentified. The junction had 5 bases not matched to a gene; V was cut back by 6 bases and J by 4 bases. The CDR3 extends over 13 amino acids. Germline CDR1 reads MNHGY; CDR2 reads SAAAGT. This record comes from a study of T cells in localized non-small cell lung cancer. Study results and limitations: The study sequenced only one region of the tumor. As a result, intratumor heterogeneity could not be excluded and remains possible. A median 57 of the top 100 tumor clones appeared in adjacent lung.

Sequenced by immunoSEQ multiplex PCR; TCRdb stores in-frame clones only, minus some. The table includes approximately 810 clones, roughly 19% detected once. The chain uses TRBV6-8 and TRBJ1-2; 7 bases fit TRBD1. Here the sequenced sample was normal lung tissue next to the tumor, taken before any cancer treatment. The TCR sequence derives from a female donor over 55 with stage I lung adenocarcinoma. The DNA for the CDR3 is TGTGCCAGCAGAGCCCGGGACAGCTATGGCTACACCTTC. Protein: CASRARDSYGYTF.